The entry below describes one T cell receptor beta chain. The sample originates from a study of blood T cell repertoires in COVID-19. Germline trimming cut 1 base from V and 1 base from J; bases unmatched to any gene: 9. The CDR3 is 17 amino acids. Germline V gene lookup returns CDR1 KGHSH and CDR2 LQKENI. Repertoires were generated with immunoSEQ multiplex PCR, while TCRdb's copy carries only in-frame clones and drops some. This table holds approximately 44,000 clones, about nine tenths found once. This rearrangement joins TRBV18 to TRBJ1-2; the match to TRBD1 covers 7 bases. The TCR sequence derives from a human donor in a cohort sampled during active COVID-19. Sequencing was done on a sample of peripheral blood. This chain's CDR3 is CASSPRDTGENNYGYTF. In DNA form, the CDR3 reads TGTGCCAGCTCACCACGAGACACAGGGGAAAATAACTATGGCTACACCTTC.